Here is one T cell receptor beta chain with its context. Its specificity is unknown. Between the trimmed V and J ends, which lost 5 bases and 0 bases, there was a span of 14 bases. CDR1 and CDR2 (germline): MNHEY, SMNVEV (reference sequence). This CDR3 region has 15 residues. The sample originates from a study of cytomegalovirus exposure and HLA in healthy donors. Findings of the study overall: CMV antigen specificity of three CMV-associated chains was confirmed in vitro.

Assay: immunoSEQ multiplex PCR; the TCRdb copy retains only in-frame clones and omits some. The data hold 250,000 to 350,000 clones, with roughly 90% observed a single time. The genes are TRBV27 and TRBJ2-7; D is unresolved. Input material: PBMCs. The TCR originated in a woman aged 18-29 years in good health and CMV-seronegative. The CDR3 nucleotides read TGTGCCAGCAGTGCAGGTCCCGGTCCCTCCTACGAGCAGTACTTC. Amino acid sequence: CASSAGPGPSYEQYF.